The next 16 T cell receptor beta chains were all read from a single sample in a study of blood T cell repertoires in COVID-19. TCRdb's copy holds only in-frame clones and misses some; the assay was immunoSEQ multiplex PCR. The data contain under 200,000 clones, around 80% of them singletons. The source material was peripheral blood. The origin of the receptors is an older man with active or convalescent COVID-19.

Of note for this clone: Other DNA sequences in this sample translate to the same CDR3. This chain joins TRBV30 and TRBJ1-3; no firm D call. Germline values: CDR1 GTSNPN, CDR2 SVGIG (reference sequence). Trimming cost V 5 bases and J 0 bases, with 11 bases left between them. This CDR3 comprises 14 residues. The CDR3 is CAWSVGNSGNTIYF. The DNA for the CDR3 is TGTGCCTGGTCCGTCGGTAACTCTGGAAACACCATATATTTT. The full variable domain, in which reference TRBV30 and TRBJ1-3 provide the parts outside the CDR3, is SQTIHQWPATLVQPVGSPLSLECTVEGTSNPNLYWYRQAAGRGLQLLFYSVGIGQISSEVPQNLSASRPQDRQFILSSKKLLLSDSGFYLCAWSVGNSGNTIYFGEGSWLTVV.

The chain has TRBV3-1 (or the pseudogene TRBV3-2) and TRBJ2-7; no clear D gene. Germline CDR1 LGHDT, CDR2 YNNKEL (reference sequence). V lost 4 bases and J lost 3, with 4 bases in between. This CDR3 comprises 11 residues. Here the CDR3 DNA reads TGTGCCAGCAGCCTAATCTACGAGCAGTACTTC. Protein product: CASSLIYEQYF.

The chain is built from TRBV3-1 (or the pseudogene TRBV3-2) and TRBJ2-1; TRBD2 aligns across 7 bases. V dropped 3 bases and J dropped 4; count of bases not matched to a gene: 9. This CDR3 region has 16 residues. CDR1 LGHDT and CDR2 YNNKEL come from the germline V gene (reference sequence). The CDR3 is CASSHIPSGPYNEQFF. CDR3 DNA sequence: TGTGCCAGCAGCCACATACCTAGCGGACCTTACAATGAGCAGTTCTTC.

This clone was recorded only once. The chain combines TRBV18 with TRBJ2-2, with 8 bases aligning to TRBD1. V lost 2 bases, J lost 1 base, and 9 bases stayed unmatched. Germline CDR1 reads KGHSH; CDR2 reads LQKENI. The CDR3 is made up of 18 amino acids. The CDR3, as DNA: TGTGCCAGCTCACCAAGACTAGGACAGGGAGGGAACACCGGGGAGCTGTTTTTT. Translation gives CASSPRLGQGGNTGELFF.

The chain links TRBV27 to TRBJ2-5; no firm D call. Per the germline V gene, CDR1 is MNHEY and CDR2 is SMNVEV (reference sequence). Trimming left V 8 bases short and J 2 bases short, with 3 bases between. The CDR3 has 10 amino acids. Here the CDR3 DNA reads TGTGCCAGCCTTCAAGAGACCCAGTACTTC. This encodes CASLQETQYF.

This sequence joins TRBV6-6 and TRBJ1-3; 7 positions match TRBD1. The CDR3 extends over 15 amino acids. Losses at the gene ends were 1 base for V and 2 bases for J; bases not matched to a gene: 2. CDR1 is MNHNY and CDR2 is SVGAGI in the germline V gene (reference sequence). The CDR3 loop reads CASSYLQGTGNTIYF. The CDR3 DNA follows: TGTGCCAGCAGTTACTTACAGGGGACTGGAAACACCATATATTTT.

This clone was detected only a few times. The CDR3 DNA reads TGTGCCAGTAGTATAGGGGGCGCGACCGTGTATGGCTACACCTTC. Protein sequence: CASSIGGATVYGYTF. The V and J genes are TRBV19 and TRBJ1-2, with a possible D match to TRBD1 (5 bases). This CDR3 has 15 amino acids. Deletions cut 1 base from V and 5 bases from J, with 14 bases between. Germline V gene lookup returns CDR1 LNHDA and CDR2 SQIVND (reference sequence).

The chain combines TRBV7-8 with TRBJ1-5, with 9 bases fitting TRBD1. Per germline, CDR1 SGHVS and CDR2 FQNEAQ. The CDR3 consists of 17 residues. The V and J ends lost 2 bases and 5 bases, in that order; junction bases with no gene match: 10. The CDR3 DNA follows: TGTGCCAGCAGCTTAATACCACCGGGACAGGGTCATCAGCCCCAGCATTTT. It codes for CASSLIPPGQGHQPQHF.

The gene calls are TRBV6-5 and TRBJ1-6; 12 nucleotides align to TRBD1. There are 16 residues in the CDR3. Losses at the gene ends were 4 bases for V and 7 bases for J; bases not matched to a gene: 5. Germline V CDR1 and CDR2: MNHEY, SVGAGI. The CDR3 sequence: CASSLGQGAANSPLHF. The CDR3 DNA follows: TGTGCCAGCAGTTTGGGACAGGGGGCTGCAAATTCACCCCTCCACTTT.

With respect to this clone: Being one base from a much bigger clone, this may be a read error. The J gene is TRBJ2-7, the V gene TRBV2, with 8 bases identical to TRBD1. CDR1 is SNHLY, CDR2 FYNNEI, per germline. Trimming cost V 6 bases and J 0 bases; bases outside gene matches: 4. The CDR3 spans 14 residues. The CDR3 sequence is CASSRDRSSYEQYF. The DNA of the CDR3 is TGTGCCAGCAGCCGGGACAGGAGCTCCTACGAGCAGTACTTC.

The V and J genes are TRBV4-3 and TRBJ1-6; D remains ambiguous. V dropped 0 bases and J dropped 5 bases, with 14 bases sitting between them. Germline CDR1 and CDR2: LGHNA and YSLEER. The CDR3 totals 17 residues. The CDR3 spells CASSQDGRSWDNSPLHF. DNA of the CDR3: TGCGCCAGCAGCCAAGATGGCCGTAGCTGGGATAATTCACCCCTCCACTTT.

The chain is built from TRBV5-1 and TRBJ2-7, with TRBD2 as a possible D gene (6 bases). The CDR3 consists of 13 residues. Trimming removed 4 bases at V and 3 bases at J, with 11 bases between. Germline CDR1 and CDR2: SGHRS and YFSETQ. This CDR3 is CASSPGDGYEQYF. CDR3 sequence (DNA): TGCGCCAGCAGCCCGGGGGACGGCTACGAGCAGTACTTC.

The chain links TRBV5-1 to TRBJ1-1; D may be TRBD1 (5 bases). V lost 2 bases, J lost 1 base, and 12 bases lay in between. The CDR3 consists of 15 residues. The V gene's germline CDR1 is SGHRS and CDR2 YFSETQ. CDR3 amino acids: CASSFVQGGNTEAFF. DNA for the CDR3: TGCGCCAGCAGCTTCGTGCAGGGAGGGAACACTGAAGCTTTCTTT.

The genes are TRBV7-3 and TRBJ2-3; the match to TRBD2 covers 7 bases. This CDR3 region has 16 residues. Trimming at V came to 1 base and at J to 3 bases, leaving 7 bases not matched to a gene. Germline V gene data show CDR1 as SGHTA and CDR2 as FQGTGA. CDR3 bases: TGTGCCAGCAGCTTAATGGGAATCGGGGGGACAGATACGCAGTATTTT. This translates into CASSLMGIGGTDTQYF.

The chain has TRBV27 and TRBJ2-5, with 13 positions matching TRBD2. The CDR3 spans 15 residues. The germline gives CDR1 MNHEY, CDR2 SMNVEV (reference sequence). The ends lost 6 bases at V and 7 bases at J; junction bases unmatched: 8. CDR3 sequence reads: CASRGGTSGAGTQYF. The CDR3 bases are TGTGCCAGCAGGGGGGGGACTAGCGGGGCAGGGACCCAGTACTTC.

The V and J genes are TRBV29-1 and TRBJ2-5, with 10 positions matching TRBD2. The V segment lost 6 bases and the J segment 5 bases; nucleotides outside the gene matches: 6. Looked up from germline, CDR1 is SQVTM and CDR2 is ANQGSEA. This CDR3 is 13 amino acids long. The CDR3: CSVGRAGGETQYF. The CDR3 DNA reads TGCAGCGTGGGGCGAGCGGGAGGGGAGACCCAGTACTTC.